The 25 T cell receptor beta chains in this list originate from one sample, sequenced in a study of T cells in Graves' hyperthyroidism and ophthalmopathy. What was amplified from RNA transcripts were TCR beta CDR3 regions. Initially, a first-round RT-PCR of the TCR CDR3 employed the HTBI primer set. TCRdb fed the multiplex PCR reads into MiXCR, producing one record per CDR3 protein. Of approximately 300,000 distinct CDR3 sequences listed, less than 20% are singletons. The sample comprised blood. All receptors derive from a man in his fifties or sixties with Graves' ophthalmopathy.

This clonotype was found many times. The J gene is TRBJ2-2, the V gene TRBV28; TRBD1 or TRBD2 may be the D gene (6 bases each). Trimming removed 2 bases at V and 7 bases at J, with 11 bases between. The length of the CDR3 is 14 residues. In germline, CDR1 is MDHEN, CDR2 SYDVKM. The CDR3 bases are TGTGCCAGCAGTTTAGGGGGGCGAGGCGGGGAGCTGTTTTTT. Its translation: CASSLGGRGGELFF. The entire variable domain, with the rest obtained from reference TRBV28 and TRBJ2-2, is as follows: DVKVTQSSRYLVKRTGEKVFLECVQDMDHENMFWYRQDPGLGLRLIYFSYDVKMKEKGDIPEGYSVSREKKERFSLILESASTNQTSMYLCASSLGGRGGELFFGEGSRLTVL.

The CDR3 loop is CAWRAKTSYNSPLHF. CDR3 DNA sequence: TGTGCCTGGAGGGCAAAGACAAGTTATAATTCACCCCTCCACTTT. The rearrangement joins TRBV30 to TRBJ1-6; D is undetermined. Per the germline V gene, CDR1 is GTSNPN and CDR2 is SVGIG (reference sequence). The CDR3 sequence is 15 residues long. Deletions cut 3 bases from V and 4 bases from J, with 13 bases between.

This clonotype was seen only a few times. The chain uses TRBV11-3 and TRBJ2-1; 7 nucleotides align to TRBD1. With V trimmed by 5 bases and J by 6 bases, 10 bases remained unmatched. There are 15 residues in the CDR3. Germline V CDR1 and CDR2: SGHNT, YENEEA. The CDR3 DNA reads TGTGCCAGCAGCGCCCCGGGACAGATGGGCAATGAGCAGTTCTTC. Amino acids: CASSAPGQMGNEQFF. Drawing the rest from reference TRBV11-3 and TRBJ2-1, the complete variable domain is EAGVVQSPRYKIIEKKQPVAFWCNPISGHNTLYWYLQNLGQGPELLIRYENEEAVDDSQLPKDRFSAERLKGVDSTLKIQPAELGDSAVYLCASSAPGQMGNEQFFGPGTRLTVL.

This chain connects TRBV6-2 or TRBV6-3 to TRBJ2-2; 11 positions agree with TRBD1. J gave up 7 bases and V 5 bases, and 9 bases lay outside the gene matches. This CDR3 is built from 16 residues. Germline assignment: CDR1 MNHEY and CDR2 SVGEGT. CDR3 coding DNA: TGTGCCAGCAGTCTTCCGGGACAGGGGGATGTCGGGGAGCTGTTTTTT. The encoded protein is CASSLPGQGDVGELFF.

The J gene is TRBJ2-5, the V gene TRBV7-9, with TRBD1 identical over 8 bases. Germline V gene data show CDR1 as SEHNR and CDR2 as FQNEAQ (reference sequence). The CDR3 extends over 13 amino acids. Germline trimming cut 11 bases from V and 1 base from J; bases unmatched to any gene: 6. The CDR3 reads CASLGTGQETQYF. In nucleotides, the CDR3 is TGTGCCTCCCTCGGGACAGGCCAAGAGACCCAGTACTTC.

This clonotype was recorded at least ten times. This rearrangement joins TRBV28 to TRBJ1-2; D is unclear. CDR1 and CDR2 from the germline V gene are MDHEN and SYDVKM. Trimming removed 4 bases from V and 0 bases from J, with 6 bases in between. This CDR3 is 13 amino acids long. This CDR3 reads CASSYSTNYGYTF. The CDR3 bases are TGTGCCAGCAGTTACAGTACTAACTATGGCTACACCTTC.

This rearrangement joins TRBV28 to TRBJ2-6, with D perhaps TRBD1 or TRBD2 (5 bases each). Germline lookup yields CDR1 MDHEN and CDR2 SYDVKM. The CDR3 is made up of 17 amino acids. The V gene lost 1 base and the J gene lost 1 base, with 11 bases spanning the gap. In DNA form, the CDR3 reads TGTGCCAGCAGTTTATTAGGGGAGAGGTCTGGGGCCAACGTCCTGACTTTC. It codes for CASSLLGERSGANVLTF.

The rearrangement joins TRBV28 to TRBJ2-7; D may be TRBD2 (5 bases). Germline V gene sequence: CDR1 MDHEN, CDR2 SYDVKM. V lost 5 bases and J 3 bases, leaving 20 bases between the germline ends. The CDR3 has 16 amino acids. The CDR3 DNA sequence: TGTGCCAGCAGTCCCCCCGGCCCGGGGAAGTTCTACGAGCAGTACTTC. This sequence encodes CASSPPGPGKFYEQYF.

This clonotype was recorded a few times. J is TRBJ2-3 and V is TRBV27, with TRBD2 matching 8 bases. After removal of 6 bases from V and 5 bases from J, the junction contained 10 bases not matched to a gene. This CDR3 is built from 15 residues. CDR1 is MNHEY, CDR2 SMNVEV, per germline (reference sequence). The chain's CDR3 is CASRSWGLVVDTQYF. In DNA form, the CDR3 reads TGTGCCAGCAGGTCCTGGGGACTAGTAGTAGATACGCAGTATTTT.

The J gene is TRBJ2-1, the V gene TRBV2; 10 bases line up with TRBD2. This CDR3 is built from 16 residues. The V and J ends lost 2 bases and 6 bases, in that order; junction bases with no gene match: 7. Germline V CDR1 and CDR2: SNHLY, FYNNEI. The CDR3 DNA reads as TGTGCCAGCAGTGAACTAGCGGGAGAGGCGATCAATGAGCAGTTCTTC. It is translated as CASSELAGEAINEQFF.

The chain recombines TRBV27 with TRBJ2-2; tentative D call: TRBD2 (6 bases). V was shortened by 6 bases and J by 2 bases, with 13 bases between the two germline ends. CDR1 and CDR2 (germline): MNHEY, SMNVEV (reference sequence). The CDR3 extends over 15 amino acids. CDR3 sequence reads: CASRLLGGNTGELFF. CDR3 DNA sequence: TGTGCCAGCAGGCTATTGGGGGGTAACACCGGGGAGCTGTTTTTT.

The CDR3 nucleotides read TGTGCCAGCAGTGAATATAAAGCTTCCAATGAGCAGTTCTTC. This encodes CASSEYKASNEQFF. The chain recombines TRBV25-1 with TRBJ2-1; no definite D call. V lost 0 bases and J 6 bases, leaving 9 bases between the germline ends. There are 14 residues in the CDR3. Germline V gene data show CDR1 as MGHDK and CDR2 as SYGVNS.

This clonotype showed up many times. CDR3: CASSPPSRADEQYF. CDR3 DNA: TGTGCCAGCTCACCACCGTCCAGGGCCGACGAGCAGTACTTC. V and J are TRBV18 and TRBJ2-7; D possibly corresponds to TRBD1 (5 bases). V lost 0 bases and J 5 bases, leaving 11 bases between the germline ends. CDR1 KGHSH and CDR2 LQKENI come from the germline V gene. The CDR3 extends over 14 amino acids.

This clonotype turned up a few times. The J gene is TRBJ1-2, the V gene TRBV10-3, with D hard to call. From germline, CDR1 is ENHRY and CDR2 SYGVKD. Trimming left V 7 bases short and J 6 bases short, with 15 bases between. This CDR3 spans 13 amino acids. DNA for the CDR3: TGTGCCATCACCCGGACGGATAAGGATGGCTACACCTTC. This codes for CAITRTDKDGYTF.

This clonotype was seen at least ten times. This sequence joins TRBV28 and TRBJ2-7, with 7 positions matching TRBD1. The V segment lost 4 bases and the J segment 3 bases; nucleotides outside the gene matches: 6. Germline V gives CDR1 MDHEN, CDR2 SYDVKM. The CDR3 extends over 14 amino acids. CDR3 in amino acids: CASSSPRGIYEQYF. The CDR3 nucleotides are TGTGCCAGCAGTTCTCCCAGGGGGATCTACGAGCAGTACTTC.

This chain uses TRBV6-5 with TRBJ2-1; 8 nucleotides match TRBD1. V lost 0 bases to trimming and J lost 5 bases; unmatched junction nucleotides: 9. Germline V gives CDR1 MNHEY, CDR2 SVGAGI. This CDR3 is built from 17 residues. The CDR3: CASSYSRGPSENNEQFF. The DNA of the CDR3 is TGTGCCAGCAGTTACTCCAGGGGGCCTAGCGAAAACAATGAGCAGTTCTTC.

This clonotype has ten or more counts. This chain connects TRBV7-9 to TRBJ1-1, with a weak D call TRBD1 (5 bases). V lost 6 bases to trimming and J lost 4 bases, with 15 bases between them. This CDR3 region has 14 residues. CDR1 and CDR2 (germline): SEHNR, FQNEAQ (reference sequence). For the CDR3, the DNA is TGTGCCAGCAGAAAGGGGCTCCAGGGCACTGAAGCTTTCTTT. Translated: CASRKGLQGTEAFF.

The rearrangement joins TRBV18 to TRBJ2-2; perhaps TRBD1 as D (5 bases). Trimming removed 2 bases from V and 3 bases from J, with 10 bases in between. CDR3 size: 15 residues. Germline CDR1 KGHSH, CDR2 LQKENI. The CDR3 sequence: CASSPIEGDTGELFF. The CDR3 DNA reads TGTGCCAGCTCACCAATTGAAGGGGACACCGGGGAGCTGTTTTTT.

This clonotype was observed at least ten times. The chain combines TRBV2 with TRBJ1-5; D call uncertain. V was pared by 1 base and J by 4 bases, with 11 bases between. CDR1 and CDR2 from the germline V gene are SNHLY and FYNNEI. The CDR3 consists of 15 residues. Here the CDR3 DNA reads TGTGCCAGCAGTGAAGACAGTTTGGGGAATCAGCCCCAGCATTTT. This gives the protein CASSEDSLGNQPQHF.

This clonotype has only one observation. V is TRBV28 and J is TRBJ1-2; D is uncertain. Trimming took off 4 bases at V and 0 bases at J, with 15 bases between the two ends. The CDR3 has 16 amino acids. Germline V CDR1 and CDR2: MDHEN, SYDVKM. In nucleotides, the CDR3 is TGTGCCAGCAGTTATTTTGTGGATTTAGCTAACTATGGCTACACCTTC. Residues: CASSYFVDLANYGYTF.

This clonotype has just a few counts. The chain has TRBV15 and TRBJ2-7; TRBD1 aligns across 8 bases. CDR1 and CDR2 from the germline V gene are LNHNV and YYDKDF (reference sequence). This CDR3 is 16 amino acids long. V dropped 2 bases and J dropped 4; count of bases not matched to a gene: 10. The CDR3 DNA sequence: TGTGCCACCAGCAGACAAGCCCAGGGGGCGCGTTACGAGCAGTACTTC. Its translation is CATSRQAQGARYEQYF.

This clonotype was recorded a few times. The chain carries TRBV6-5 and TRBJ1-2, with 7 bases matching TRBD1. J lost 8 bases, V lost 2 bases, and 5 bases had no gene match. The CDR3 is 13 amino acids. Germline V CDR1 and CDR2: MNHEY, SVGAGI. The CDR3 sequence: CASSYGQGEGYTF. CDR3 nucleotides: TGTGCCAGCAGTTACGGGCAGGGGGAAGGCTACACCTTC.

This clonotype was picked up a small number of times. The J gene is TRBJ2-7, the V gene TRBV6-1; perhaps TRBD2 as D (6 bases). V was trimmed by 4 bases and J by 7 bases, leaving 17 bases between them. The CDR3 has 14 amino acids. The V gene's germline CDR1 is MNHNS and CDR2 SASEGT. The CDR3 sequence is CASSAWTGEKEQYF. The CDR3 DNA reads as TGTGCCAGCAGTGCCTGGACGGGAGAAAAAGAGCAGTACTTC.

In its sample, this clonotype was seen many times. The rearrangement joins TRBV27 to TRBJ2-3, with 15 bases that match TRBD2. The germline gives CDR1 MNHEY, CDR2 SMNVEV (reference sequence). The V and J ends lost 4 bases and 0 bases, in that order; junction bases with no gene match: 8. The CDR3 consists of 19 residues. The CDR3 DNA reads TGTGCCAGCAGTTCCCCGGGACTAGCGGGAGGATGGAGCACAGATACGCAGTATTTT. The encoded protein is CASSSPGLAGGWSTDTQYF.

This clonotype was counted many times. The chain links TRBV20-1 to TRBJ2-1, with 8 bases aligning to TRBD2. The length of the CDR3 is 15 residues. The germline gives CDR1 DFQATT, CDR2 SNEGSKA (reference sequence). The V and J ends lost 3 bases and 8 bases, in that order; junction bases with no gene match: 12. This chain's CDR3 is CSASELAGLRDEQFF. In DNA form, the CDR3 reads TGCAGTGCTAGTGAGCTAGCGGGTCTTAGAGATGAGCAGTTCTTC.